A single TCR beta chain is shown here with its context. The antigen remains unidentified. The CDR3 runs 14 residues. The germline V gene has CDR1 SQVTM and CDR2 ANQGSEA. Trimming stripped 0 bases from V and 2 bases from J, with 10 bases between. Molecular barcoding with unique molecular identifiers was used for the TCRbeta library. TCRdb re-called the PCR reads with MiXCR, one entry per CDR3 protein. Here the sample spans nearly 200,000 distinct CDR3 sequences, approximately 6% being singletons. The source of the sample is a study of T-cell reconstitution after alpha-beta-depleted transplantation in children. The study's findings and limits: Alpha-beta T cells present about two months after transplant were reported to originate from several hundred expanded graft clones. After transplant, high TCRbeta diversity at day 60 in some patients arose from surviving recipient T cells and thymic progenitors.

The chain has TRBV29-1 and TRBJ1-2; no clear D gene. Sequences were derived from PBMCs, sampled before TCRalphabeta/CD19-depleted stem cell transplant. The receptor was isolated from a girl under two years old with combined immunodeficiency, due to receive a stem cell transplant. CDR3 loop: CSVEEEGWNYGYTF. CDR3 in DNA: TGCAGCGTTGAAGAGGAAGGGTGGAACTATGGCTACACCTTC.